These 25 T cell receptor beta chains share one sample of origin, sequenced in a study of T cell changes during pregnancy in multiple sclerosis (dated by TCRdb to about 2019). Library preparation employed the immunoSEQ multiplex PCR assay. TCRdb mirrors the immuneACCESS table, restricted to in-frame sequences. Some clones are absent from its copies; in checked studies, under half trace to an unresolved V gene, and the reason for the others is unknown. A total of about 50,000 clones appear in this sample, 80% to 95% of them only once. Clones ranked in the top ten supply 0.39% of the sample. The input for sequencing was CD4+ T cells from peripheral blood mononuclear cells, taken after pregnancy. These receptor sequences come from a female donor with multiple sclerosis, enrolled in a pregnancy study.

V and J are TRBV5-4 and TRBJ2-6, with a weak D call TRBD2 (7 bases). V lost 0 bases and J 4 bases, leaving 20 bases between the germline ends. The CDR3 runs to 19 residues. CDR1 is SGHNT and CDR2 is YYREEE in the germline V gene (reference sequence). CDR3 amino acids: CASSLEAGRGAGGANVLTF. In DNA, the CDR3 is TGTGCCAGCAGCTTGGAGGCAGGGAGGGGGGCTGGAGGGGCCAACGTCCTGACTTTC.

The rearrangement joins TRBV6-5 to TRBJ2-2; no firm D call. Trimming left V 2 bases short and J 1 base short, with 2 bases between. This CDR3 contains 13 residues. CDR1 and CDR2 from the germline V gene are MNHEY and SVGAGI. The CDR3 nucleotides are TGTGCCAGCAGTTACCTGAACACCGGGGAGCTGTTTTTT. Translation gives CASSYLNTGELFF.

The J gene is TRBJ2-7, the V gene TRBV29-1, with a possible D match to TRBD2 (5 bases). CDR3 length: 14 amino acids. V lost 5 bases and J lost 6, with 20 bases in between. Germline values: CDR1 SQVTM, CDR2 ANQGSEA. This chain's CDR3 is CSVRRGISSGEQYF. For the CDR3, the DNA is TGCAGCGTTCGACGGGGAATCTCCTCTGGCGAGCAGTACTTC.

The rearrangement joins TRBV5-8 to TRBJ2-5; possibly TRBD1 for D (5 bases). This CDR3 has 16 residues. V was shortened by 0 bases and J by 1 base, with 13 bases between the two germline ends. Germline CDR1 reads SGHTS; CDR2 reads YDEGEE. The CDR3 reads CASSLALGVGQETQYF. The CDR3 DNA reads TGTGCCAGCAGCTTGGCCTTAGGGGTCGGCCAAGAGACCCAGTACTTC.

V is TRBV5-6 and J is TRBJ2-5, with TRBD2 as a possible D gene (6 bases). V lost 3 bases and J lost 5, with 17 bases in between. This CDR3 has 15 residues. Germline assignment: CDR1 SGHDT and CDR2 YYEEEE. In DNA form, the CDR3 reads TGTGCCAGCAGCTCTCGGCGGGGACGTGGGGAGACCCAGTACTTC. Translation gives CASSSRRGRGETQYF.

The CDR3 nucleotides are TGCGCCAGCAGTGAGCTGGACAGGGGCCCTCCAAGAAGGTACTTC. Translating it yields CASSELDRGPPRRYF. The chain recombines TRBV10-2 with TRBJ2-7, with 9 bases identical to TRBD1. The germline gives CDR1 WSHSY, CDR2 SAAADI. The ends lost 2 bases at V and 12 bases at J; junction bases unmatched: 14. The CDR3 is 15 amino acids.

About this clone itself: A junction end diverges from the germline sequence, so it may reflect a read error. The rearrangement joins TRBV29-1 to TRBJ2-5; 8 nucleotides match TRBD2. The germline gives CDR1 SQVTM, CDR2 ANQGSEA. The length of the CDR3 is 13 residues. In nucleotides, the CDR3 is TGCAGCGCTGAAGAGTCGGGAGGGGGGACCCAGTACTTC. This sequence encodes CSAEESGGGTQYF.

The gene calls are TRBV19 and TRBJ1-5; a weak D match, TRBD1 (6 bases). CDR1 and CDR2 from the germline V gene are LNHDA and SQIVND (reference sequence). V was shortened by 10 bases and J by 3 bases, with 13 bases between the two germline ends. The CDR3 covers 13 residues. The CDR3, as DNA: TGTGCCATGTCCAGGGGTATCAATCAGCCCCAGCATTTT. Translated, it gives CAMSRGINQPQHF.

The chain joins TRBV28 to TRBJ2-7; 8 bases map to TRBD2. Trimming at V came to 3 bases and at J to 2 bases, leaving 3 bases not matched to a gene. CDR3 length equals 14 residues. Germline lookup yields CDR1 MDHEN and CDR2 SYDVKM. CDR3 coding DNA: TGTGCCAGCAGTTTTGGACTAGCCGCCTACGAGCAGTACTTC. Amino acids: CASSFGLAAYEQYF.

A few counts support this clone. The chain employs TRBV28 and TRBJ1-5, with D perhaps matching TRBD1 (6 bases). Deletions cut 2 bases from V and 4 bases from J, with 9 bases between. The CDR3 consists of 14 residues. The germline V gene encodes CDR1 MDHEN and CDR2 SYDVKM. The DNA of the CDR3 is TGTGCCAGCAGTTTACGGACAGCAAATCAGCCCCAGCATTTT. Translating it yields CASSLRTANQPQHF.

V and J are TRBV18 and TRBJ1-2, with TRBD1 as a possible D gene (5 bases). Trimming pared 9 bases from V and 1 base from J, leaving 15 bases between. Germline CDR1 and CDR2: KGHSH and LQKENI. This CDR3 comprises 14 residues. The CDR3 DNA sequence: TGTGCCAGTCACGCAGGGCGGAATAACTATGGCTACACCTTC. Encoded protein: CASHAGRNNYGYTF.

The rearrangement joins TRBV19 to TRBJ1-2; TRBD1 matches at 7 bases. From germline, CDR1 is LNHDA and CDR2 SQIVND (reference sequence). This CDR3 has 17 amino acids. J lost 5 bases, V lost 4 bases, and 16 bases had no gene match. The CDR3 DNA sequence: TGTGCCAGTAGTAAAAGGGGCAGGGGGAGCGGGTCGTATGGCTACACCTTC. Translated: CASSKRGRGSGSYGYTF.

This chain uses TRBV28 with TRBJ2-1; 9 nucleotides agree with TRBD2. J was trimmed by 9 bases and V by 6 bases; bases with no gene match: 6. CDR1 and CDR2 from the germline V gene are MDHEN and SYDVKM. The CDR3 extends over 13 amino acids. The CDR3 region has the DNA TGTGCCAGCAGCTTAGCGGGAGTAAGTGAGCAGTTCTTC. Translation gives CASSLAGVSEQFF.

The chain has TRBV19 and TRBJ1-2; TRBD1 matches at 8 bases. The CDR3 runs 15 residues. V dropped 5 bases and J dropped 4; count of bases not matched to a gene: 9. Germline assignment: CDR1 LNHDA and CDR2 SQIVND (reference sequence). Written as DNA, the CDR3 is TGTGCCAGTAGTCCAGAGACAGGGGATGGCTATGGCTACACCTTC. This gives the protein CASSPETGDGYGYTF.

The chain's CDR3 is CASSYDPGQPQHF. In nucleotides, the CDR3 is TGTGCCAGCAGTTACGACCCGGGACAGCCCCAGCATTTT. J is TRBJ1-5 and V is TRBV5-4; D unclear. Germline CDR1 reads SGHNT; CDR2 reads YYREEE (reference sequence). V was trimmed by 5 bases and J by 7 bases, leaving 13 bases between them. This CDR3 is 13 amino acids long.

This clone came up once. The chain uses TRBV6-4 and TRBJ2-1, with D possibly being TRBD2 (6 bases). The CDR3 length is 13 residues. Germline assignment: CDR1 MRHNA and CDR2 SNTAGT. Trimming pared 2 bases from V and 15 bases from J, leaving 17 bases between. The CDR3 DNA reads TGTGCCAGCAGTGACGGTGACGGCGGGGTAATGTTCTTC. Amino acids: CASSDGDGGVMFF.

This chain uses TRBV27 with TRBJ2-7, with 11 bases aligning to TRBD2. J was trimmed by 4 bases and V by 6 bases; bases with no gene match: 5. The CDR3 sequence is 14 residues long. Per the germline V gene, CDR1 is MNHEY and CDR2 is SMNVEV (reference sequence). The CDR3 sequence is CASRGTSGRYEQYF. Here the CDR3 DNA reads TGTGCCAGCAGGGGGACTAGCGGTAGATACGAGCAGTACTTC.

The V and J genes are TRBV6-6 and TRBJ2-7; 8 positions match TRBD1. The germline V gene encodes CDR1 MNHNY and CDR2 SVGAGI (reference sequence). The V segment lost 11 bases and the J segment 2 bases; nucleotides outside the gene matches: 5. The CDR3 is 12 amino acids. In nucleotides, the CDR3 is TGTGCCGCTGGGACAGGAGCCTACGAGCAGTACTTC. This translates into CAAGTGAYEQYF.

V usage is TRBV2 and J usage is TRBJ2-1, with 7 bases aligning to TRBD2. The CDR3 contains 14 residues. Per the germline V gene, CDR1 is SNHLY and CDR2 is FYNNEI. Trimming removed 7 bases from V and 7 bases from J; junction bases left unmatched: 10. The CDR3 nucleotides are TGTGCCAGCAAGTCGGAACTAGCGATGAATGAGCAGTTCTTC. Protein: CASKSELAMNEQFF.

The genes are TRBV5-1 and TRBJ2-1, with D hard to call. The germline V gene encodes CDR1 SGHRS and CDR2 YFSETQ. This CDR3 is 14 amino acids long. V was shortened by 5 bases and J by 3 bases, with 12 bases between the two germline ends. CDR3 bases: TGCGCCAGCAGTTTAGATACCGTCTACAATGAGCAGTTCTTC. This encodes CASSLDTVYNEQFF. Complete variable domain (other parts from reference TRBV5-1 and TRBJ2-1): KAGVTQTPRYLIKTRGQQVTLSCSPISGHRSVSWYQQTPGQGLQFLFEYFSETQRNKGNFPGRFSGRQFSNSRSEMNVSTLELGDSALYLCASSLDTVYNEQFFGPGTRLTVL.

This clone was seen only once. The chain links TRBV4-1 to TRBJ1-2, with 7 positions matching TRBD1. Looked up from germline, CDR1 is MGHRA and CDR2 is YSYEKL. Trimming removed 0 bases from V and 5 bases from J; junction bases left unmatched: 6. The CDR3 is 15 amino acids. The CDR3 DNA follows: TGCGCCAGCAGCCAAGATCCCAGGGGGACGTATGGCTACACCTTC. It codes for CASSQDPRGTYGYTF.

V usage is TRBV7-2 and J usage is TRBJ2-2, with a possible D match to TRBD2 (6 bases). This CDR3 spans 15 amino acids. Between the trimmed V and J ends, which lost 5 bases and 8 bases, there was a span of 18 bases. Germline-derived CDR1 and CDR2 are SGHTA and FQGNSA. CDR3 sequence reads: CASSQPPPAGGELFF. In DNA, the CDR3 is TGTGCCAGCAGCCAACCCCCTCCAGCGGGTGGGGAGCTGTTTTTT.

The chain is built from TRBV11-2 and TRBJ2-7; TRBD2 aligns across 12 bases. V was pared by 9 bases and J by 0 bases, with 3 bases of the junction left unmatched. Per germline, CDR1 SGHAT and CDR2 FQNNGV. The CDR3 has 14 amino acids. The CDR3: CASGTSGYSYEQYF. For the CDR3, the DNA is TGTGCCAGTGGGACTAGCGGGTACTCCTACGAGCAGTACTTC.

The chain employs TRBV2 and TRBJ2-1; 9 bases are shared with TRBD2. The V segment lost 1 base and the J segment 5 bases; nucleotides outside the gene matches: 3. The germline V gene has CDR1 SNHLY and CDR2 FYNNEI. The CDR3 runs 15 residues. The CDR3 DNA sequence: TGTGCCAGCAGTGAAGGCCTAGCGGGACACAATGAGCAGTTCTTC. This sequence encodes CASSEGLAGHNEQFF.

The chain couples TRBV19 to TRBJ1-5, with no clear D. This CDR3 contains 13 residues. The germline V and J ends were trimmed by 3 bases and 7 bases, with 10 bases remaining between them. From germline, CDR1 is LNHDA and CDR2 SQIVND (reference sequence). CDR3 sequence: CASSIREDQPQHF. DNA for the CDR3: TGTGCCAGTAGTATCCGGGAGGACCAGCCCCAGCATTTT.